This T cell receptor (beta chain) was identified in a study of blood T cell repertoires in COVID-19. Per the germline V gene, CDR1 is SGHRS and CDR2 is YFSETQ. V was clipped by 4 bases and J by 5 bases, with 17 bases between them. The CDR3 is 15 residues long. Source study methods: Estimation of nucleated cell counts relied on the amplification of reference gene primers. Here immunoSEQ multiplex PCR was the method, and the copy in TCRdb shows in-frame clones only, minus some. V, J and clone size derive from that table, while D and trimming were established from the DNA sequence. The sample has 200,000 to 250,000 clones, about 85% seen once; the top ten hold 4.5% to 5.5%.

Source material: peripheral blood. This chain uses TRBV5-1 with TRBJ2-3; TRBD2 might be the D (6 bases). This TCR was sampled from a woman in her sixties or seventies who had recovered from COVID-19. CDR3 region: CASSRGPPGGDTQYF. In nucleotides, the CDR3 is TGCGCCAGCAGCCGTGGCCCTCCCGGGGGAGATACGCAGTATTTT.